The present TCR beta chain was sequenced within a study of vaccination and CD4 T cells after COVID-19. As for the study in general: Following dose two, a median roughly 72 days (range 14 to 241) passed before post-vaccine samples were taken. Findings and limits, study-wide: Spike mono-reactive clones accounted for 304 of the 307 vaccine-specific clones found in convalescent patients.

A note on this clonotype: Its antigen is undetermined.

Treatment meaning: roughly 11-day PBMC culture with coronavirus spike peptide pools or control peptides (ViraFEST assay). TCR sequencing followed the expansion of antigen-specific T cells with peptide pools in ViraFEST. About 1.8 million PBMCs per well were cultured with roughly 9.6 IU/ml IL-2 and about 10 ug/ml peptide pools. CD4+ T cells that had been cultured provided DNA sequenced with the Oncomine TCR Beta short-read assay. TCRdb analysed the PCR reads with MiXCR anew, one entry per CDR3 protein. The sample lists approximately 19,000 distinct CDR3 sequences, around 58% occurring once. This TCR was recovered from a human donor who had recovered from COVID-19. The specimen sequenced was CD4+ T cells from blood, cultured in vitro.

CDR3 in DNA: TGTGCCAGCAGTTTAGGGCCAGGGGGACGGGGGCAGTACTTC. Translation gives CASSLGPGGRGQYF. The chain employs TRBV12-3 or TRBV12-4 and TRBJ2-7, with TRBD1 matching over 7 bases. The CDR3 has 14 residues. V dropped 1 base and J dropped 9; count of bases not matched to a gene: 9.